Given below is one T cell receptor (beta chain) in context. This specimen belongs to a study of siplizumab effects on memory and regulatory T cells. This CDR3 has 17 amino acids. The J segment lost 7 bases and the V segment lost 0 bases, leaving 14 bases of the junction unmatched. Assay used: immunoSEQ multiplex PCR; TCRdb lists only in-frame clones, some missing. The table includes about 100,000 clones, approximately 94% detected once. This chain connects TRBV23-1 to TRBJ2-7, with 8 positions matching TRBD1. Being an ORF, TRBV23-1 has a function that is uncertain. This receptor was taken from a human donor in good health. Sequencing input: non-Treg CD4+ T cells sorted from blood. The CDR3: CASSQSEGQGALREQYF. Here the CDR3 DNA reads TGCGCCAGCAGTCAATCGGAAGGGCAGGGGGCTCTGAGGGAGCAGTACTTC.